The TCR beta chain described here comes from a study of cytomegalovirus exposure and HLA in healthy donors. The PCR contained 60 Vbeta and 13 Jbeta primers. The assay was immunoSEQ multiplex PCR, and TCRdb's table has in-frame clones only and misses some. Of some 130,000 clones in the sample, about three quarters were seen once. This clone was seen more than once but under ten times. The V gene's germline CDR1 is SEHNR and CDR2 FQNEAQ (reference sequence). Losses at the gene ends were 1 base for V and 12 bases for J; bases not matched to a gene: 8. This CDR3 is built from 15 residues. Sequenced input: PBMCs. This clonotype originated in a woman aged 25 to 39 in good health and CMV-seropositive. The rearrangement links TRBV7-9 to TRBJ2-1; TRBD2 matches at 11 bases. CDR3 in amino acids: CASSLGGSGGARQFF. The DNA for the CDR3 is TGTGCCAGCAGCTTAGGGGGTAGCGGGGGGGCTAGGCAGTTCTTC. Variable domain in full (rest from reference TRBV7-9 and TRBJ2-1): DTGVSQNPRHKITKRGQNVTFRCDPISEHNRLYWYRQTLGQGPEFLTYFQNEAQLEKSRLLSDRFSAERPKGSFSTLEIQRTEQGDSAMYLCASSLGGSGGARQFFGPGTRLTVL.